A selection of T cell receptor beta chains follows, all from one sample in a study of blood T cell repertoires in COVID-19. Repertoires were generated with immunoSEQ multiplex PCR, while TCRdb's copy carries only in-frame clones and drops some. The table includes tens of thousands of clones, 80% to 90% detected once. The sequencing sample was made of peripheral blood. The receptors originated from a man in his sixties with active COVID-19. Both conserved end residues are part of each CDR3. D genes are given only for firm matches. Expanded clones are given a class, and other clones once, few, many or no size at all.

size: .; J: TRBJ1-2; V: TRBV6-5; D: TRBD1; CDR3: CASRGGGAYGYTF; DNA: TGTGCCAGCAGAGGAGGGGGCGCGTATGGCTACACCTTC
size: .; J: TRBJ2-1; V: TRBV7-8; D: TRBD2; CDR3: CASGGGRAKEQFF; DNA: TGTGCCAGCGGGGGTGGGAGGGCCAAAGAACAGTTCTTC
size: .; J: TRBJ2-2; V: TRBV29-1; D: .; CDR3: CSGTQDNTGELFF; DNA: TGCAGCGGTACGCAGGATAACACCGGGGAGCTGTTTTTT
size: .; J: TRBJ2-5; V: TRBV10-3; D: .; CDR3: CAISETSHEVAQYF; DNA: TGTGCCATCAGTGAAACTAGTCACGAGGTGGCCCAGTACTTC
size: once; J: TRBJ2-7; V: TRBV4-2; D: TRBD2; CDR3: CASSLGLAVYEQYF; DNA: TGTGCCAGCAGCCTGGGACTAGCAGTTTACGAGCAGTACTTC
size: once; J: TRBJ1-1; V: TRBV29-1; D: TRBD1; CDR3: CSGSTGGNTEAFF; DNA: TGCAGCGGATCTACAGGGGGCAACACTGAAGCTTTCTTT
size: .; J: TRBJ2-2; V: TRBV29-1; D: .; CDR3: CSVALEDANTGELFF; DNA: TGCAGCGTTGCGTTGGAGGACGCGAACACCGGGGAGCTGTTTTTT
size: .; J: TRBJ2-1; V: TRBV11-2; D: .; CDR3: CASSPQNNEQFF; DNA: TGTGCCAGCAGCCCGCAGAACAATGAGCAGTTCTTC
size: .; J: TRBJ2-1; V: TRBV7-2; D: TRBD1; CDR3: CASSGRQGVYNEQFF; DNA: TGTGCCAGCAGCGGCAGACAGGGGGTATACAATGAGCAGTTCTTC
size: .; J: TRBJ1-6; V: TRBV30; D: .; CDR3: CAWSGAGDNSPLHF; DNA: TGTGCCTGGAGTGGGGCAGGTGATAATTCACCCCTCCACTTT
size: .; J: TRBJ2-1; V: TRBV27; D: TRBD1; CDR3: CASSLSAEGGPNEQFF; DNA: TGTGCCAGCAGTTTATCGGCCGAAGGGGGCCCCAATGAGCAGTTCTTC
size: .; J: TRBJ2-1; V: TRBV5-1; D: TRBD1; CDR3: CASSRSGQGINNEQFF; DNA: TGCGCCAGCAGTCGTAGTGGACAGGGGATCAACAATGAGCAGTTCTTC
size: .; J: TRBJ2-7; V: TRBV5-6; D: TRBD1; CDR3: CASSLDGQGRGEQYF; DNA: TGTGCCAGCAGCTTGGACGGACAGGGTCGTGGCGAGCAGTACTTC
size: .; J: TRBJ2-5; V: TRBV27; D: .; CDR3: CASSLAGRETQYF; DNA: TGTGCCAGCAGTTTAGCGGGACGAGAGACCCAGTACTTC
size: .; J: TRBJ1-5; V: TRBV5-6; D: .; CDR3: CASSHRVGSANNQPQHF; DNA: TGTGCCAGCAGCCACAGGGTCGGGTCGGCAAACAATCAGCCCCAGCATTTT
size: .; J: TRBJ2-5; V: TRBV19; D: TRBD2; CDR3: CASSRGSLAGGETQYF; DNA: TGTGCCAGTAGTCGAGGCTCACTAGCGGGGGGGGAGACCCAGTACTTC
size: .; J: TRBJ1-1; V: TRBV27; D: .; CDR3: CASSLEGSPEAFF; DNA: TGTGCCAGCAGTTTGGAGGGGTCTCCTGAAGCTTTCTTT
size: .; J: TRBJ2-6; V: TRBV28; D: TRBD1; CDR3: CASNSGQGTSGANVLTF; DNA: TGTGCCAGCAACTCCGGACAGGGGACCTCTGGGGCCAACGTCCTGACTTTC
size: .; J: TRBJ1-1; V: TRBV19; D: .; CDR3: CATSEAGKVTEAFF; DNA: TGTGCCACTTCGGAGGCGGGAAAGGTGACTGAAGCTTTCTTT
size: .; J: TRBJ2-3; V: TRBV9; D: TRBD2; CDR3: CASSVGTRGAAADTQYF; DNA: TGTGCCAGCAGCGTAGGGACGCGGGGGGCCGCGGCAGATACGCAGTATTTT
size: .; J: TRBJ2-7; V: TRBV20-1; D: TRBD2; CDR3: CSASERGALIGEQYF; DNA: TGCAGTGCTAGTGAGCGGGGGGCCCTAATTGGGGAGCAGTACTTC
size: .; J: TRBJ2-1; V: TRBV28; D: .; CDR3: CASNEQINNEQFF; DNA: TGTGCCAGCAACGAACAGATCAACAATGAGCAGTTCTTC
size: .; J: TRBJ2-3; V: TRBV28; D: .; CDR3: CASSLLGQTNTDTQYF; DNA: TGTGCCAGCAGTTTACTCGGACAGACAAACACAGATACGCAGTATTTT
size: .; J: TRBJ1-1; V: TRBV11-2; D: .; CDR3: CASSLGAGNTEAFF; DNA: TGTGCCAGCAGCTTAGGGGCAGGGAACACTGAAGCTTTCTTT
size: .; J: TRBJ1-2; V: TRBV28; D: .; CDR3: CASSSLGEVVRGYTF; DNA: TGTGCCAGCAGTTCCCTGGGGGAGGTGGTTAGGGGCTACACCTTC
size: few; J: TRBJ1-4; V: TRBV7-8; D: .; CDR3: CASSLGSAGGEKLFF; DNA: TGTGCCAGCAGCTTAGGGTCGGCGGGAGGTGAAAAACTGTTTTTT
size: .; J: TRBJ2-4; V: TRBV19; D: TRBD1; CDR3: CASSDRGLKNIQYF; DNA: TGTGCCAGTAGCGACAGGGGGCTAAAAAACATTCAGTACTTC
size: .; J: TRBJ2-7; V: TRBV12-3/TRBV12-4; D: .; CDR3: CASSFGGRGEQYF; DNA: TGTGCCAGCAGTTTCGGGGGGCGCGGAGAGCAGTACTTC
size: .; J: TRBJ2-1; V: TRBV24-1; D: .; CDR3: CATSEGPDEQFF; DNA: TGTGCCACCAGTGAGGGGCCCGATGAGCAGTTCTTC